Detailed here is one TCR beta chain. This clonotype was observed a handful of times. The target of this receptor is not known. Nothing much larger sits one base from this clone, and base qualities are not available. The receptor library was made with 5' RACE. Sequenced using an Illumina HiSeq 2000. Template switching added a universal primer binding site, and the final cDNA carried a unique molecular identifier that allowed TCR cDNA molecules to be counted accurately. Specific primers in the conserved constant-segment region were used to synthesize first-strand cDNA for the TCR alpha and beta chains. To control for contamination, every cDNA library was double barcoded, receiving both a SMART-Mk sample barcode and Illumina barcodes. TruSeq adapter sequences and Illumina sample barcodes were added in two successive PCR steps. The Illumina HiSeq platform was used with custom primers to sequence TCR alpha and beta cDNA libraries. For the original study's pipeline: Unique molecular identifiers were extracted from raw reads with MiGEC, and CDR3 positions were determined with MiXCR. Recombination models were inferred per individual with the repgenHMM and IGoR tools using an EM algorithm. The analysis of shared clonotypes was done with the tcR package in R, with sharing normalized by the product of cloneset sizes. Out-of-frame nonproductive sequences were analyzed to study raw recombination free of thymic and clonal selection effects. TCRdb trimmed the raw reads at Q25, called clones with MiXCR and kept productive beta chains. Merged by CDR3 protein, the rows form single entries marked with the most common genes and DNA. The V and J calls reflect TCRdb's pipeline rather than the authors' work. The sample table records about 890,000 distinct CDR3 sequences; about 12% of these occur just once. The top ten hold around 1.6% of the sample.

The data belong to a study of identical twins (dated by TCRdb to about 2016). General notes on the study: To test whether fetal clonotypes persist, the study used deep sequencing on TCR alpha and beta repertoires from monozygotic twins, unrelated adults of various ages, and cord blood. To rule out contamination, replicate twin experiments were performed at different times with different library preparation protocols.

The germline V gene yields SGDLS for CDR1 and YYNGEE for CDR2. From cysteine to phenylalanine, the CDR3 is 13 amino acids long. Only CDR3 DNA remains: 39 bases, in frame from the first base. Trimming leaves V shorter by 3 bases and J shorter by 4 bases, with the junction holding 2 bases beyond the gene matches. All donors were healthy Caucasians. Three pairs of female monozygotic twins, all aged roughly 18 to 29 years, made up the twin cohort. Peripheral blood mononuclear cells were used as the source from which RNA for TCR libraries was isolated. The study at large found these results: In monozygotic twins, recombination models systematically underestimated out-of-frame TCR alpha sharing, but the models matched the sharing seen between unrelated individuals. Compared with coincidental sharing between unrelated individuals, an excess of low generation-probability sequences was observed among out-of-frame TCR alpha sequences shared between twins. Because the same donors could not be followed over many years, the conclusions relied on cross-sectional statistical analysis. Invariant T cells such as MAIT and iNKT could partly confound zero-insertion analyses, though diverse VJ usage argued against this for most clonotypes. Abundant cord blood beta clonotypes had fewer insertions, young adult naive repertoires showed a similar but weaker trend, and memory repertoires showed no such trend. In beta out-of-frame sequences, excess twin sharing was weaker, because having fewer shared sequences lowered the signal-to-noise ratio.

The same specimen was also included in a second study, on yellow fever vaccine responses in identical twins. Looking at the second paper: The authors reported that the T cell response to vaccination in identical twins appeared partly convergent and partly personalized. In the study, vaccine-responding T cell clones were precisely tracked in identical twins.

The sequence links TRBV9 to TRBJ1-1; TRBD1 lines up with 8 middle nucleotides. This clonotype originated in a woman aged 18 to 35 in good health. Sequencing was done on a sample of PBMCs. DNA sequence: TGTGCCAGCAGCGGGACAGGGAGCACTGAAGCTTTCTTT. Translated, it gives CASSGTGSTEAFF. Reference TRBV9 and TRBJ1-1 genes cover what lies past the CDR3, so the full variable domain is DSGVTQTPKHLITATGQRVTLRCSPRSGDLSVYWYQQSLDQGLQFLIQYYNGEERAKGNILERFSAQQFPDLHSELNLSSLELGDSALYFCASSGTGSTEAFFGQGTRLTVV.